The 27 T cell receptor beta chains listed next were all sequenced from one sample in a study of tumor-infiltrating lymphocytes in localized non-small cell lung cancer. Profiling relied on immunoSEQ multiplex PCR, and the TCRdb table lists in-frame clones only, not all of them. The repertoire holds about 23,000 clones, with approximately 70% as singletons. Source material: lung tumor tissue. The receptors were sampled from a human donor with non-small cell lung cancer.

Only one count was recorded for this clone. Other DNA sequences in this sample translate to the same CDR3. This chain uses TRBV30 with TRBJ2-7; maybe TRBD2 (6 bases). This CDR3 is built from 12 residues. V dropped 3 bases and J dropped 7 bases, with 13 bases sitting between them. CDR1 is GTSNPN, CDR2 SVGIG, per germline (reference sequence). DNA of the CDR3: TGTGCCTGGAGGCGGGAACGCTATGAGCAGTACTTC. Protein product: CAWRRERYEQYF.

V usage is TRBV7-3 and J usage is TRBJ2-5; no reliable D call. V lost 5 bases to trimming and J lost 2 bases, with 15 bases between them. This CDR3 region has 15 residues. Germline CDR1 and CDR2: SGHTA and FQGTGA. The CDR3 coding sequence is TGTGCCAGCAGCCCGGCGAAGAGCCTTCAAGAGACCCAGTACTTC. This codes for CASSPAKSLQETQYF.

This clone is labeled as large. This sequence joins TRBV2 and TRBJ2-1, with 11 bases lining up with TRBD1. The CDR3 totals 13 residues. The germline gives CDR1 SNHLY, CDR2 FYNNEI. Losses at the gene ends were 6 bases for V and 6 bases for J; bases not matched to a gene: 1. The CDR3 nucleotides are TGTGCCAGCAGAGGGACAGGGGGCAATGAGCAGTTCTTC. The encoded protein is CASRGTGGNEQFF.

The CDR3 DNA is TGTGCCAGCAGCTTGGGAGGGGTGTTGGTGAACACTGAAGCTTTCTTT. It codes for CASSLGGVLVNTEAFF. J is TRBJ1-1 and V is TRBV5-8; D is perhaps TRBD1 (5 bases). Germline CDR1 reads SGHTS; CDR2 reads YDEGEE. Trimming removed 0 bases from V and 0 bases from J, with 12 bases in between. This CDR3 is 16 amino acids long.

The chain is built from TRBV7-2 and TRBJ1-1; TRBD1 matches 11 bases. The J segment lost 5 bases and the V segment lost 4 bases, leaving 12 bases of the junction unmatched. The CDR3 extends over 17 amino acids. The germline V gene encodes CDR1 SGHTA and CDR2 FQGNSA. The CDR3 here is CASSSQMAGTGGTEAFF. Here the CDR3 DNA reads TGTGCCAGCAGCTCTCAAATGGCCGGGACAGGGGGTACTGAAGCTTTCTTT.

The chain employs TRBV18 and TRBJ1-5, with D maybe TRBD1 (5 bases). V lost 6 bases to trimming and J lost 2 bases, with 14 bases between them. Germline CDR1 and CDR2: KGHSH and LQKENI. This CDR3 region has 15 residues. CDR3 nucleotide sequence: TGTGCCAGCTCCGAAACCATGGGGCGCAATCAGCCCCAGCATTTT. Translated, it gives CASSETMGRNQPQHF.

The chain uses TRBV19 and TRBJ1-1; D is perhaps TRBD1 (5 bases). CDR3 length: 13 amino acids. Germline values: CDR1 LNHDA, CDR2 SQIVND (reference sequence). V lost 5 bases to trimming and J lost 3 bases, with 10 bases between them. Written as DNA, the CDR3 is TGTGCCAGTAGTGCAAAAGGGGACACTGAAGCTTTCTTT. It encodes CASSAKGDTEAFF.

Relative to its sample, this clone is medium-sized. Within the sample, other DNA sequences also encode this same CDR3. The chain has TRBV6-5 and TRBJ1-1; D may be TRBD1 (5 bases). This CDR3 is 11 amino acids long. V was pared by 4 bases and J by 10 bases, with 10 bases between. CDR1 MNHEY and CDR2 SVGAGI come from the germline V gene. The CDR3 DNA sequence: TGTGCCAGCAGTTCCACTGGGGGAGCTTTCTTT. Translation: CASSSTGGAFF.

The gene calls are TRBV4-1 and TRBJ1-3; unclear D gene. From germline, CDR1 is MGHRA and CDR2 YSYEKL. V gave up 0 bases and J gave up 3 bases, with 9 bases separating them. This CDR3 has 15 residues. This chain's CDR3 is CASSQEGFVGNTIYF. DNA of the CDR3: TGCGCCAGCAGCCAAGAGGGGTTTGTTGGAAACACCATATATTTT.

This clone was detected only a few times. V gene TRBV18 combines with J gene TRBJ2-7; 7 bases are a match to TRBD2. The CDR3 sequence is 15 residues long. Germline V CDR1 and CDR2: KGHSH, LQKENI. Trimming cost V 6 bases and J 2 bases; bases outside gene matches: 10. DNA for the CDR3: TGTGCCAGCTCTCACATACAGCGGGACCCCTACGAGCAGTACTTC. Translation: CASSHIQRDPYEQYF.

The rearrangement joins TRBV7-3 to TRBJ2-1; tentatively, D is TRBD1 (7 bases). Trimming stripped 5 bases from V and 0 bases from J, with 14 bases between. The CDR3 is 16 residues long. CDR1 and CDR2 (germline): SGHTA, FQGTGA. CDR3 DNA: TGTGCCAGCAGCCAGGGGGGCGGAAGCTCCTACAATGAGCAGTTCTTC. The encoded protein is CASSQGGGSSYNEQFF.

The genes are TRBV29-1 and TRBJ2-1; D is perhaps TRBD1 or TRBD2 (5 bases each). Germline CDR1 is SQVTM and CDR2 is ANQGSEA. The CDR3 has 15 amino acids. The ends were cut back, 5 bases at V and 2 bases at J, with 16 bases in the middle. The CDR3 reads CSVPREFLTYNEQFF. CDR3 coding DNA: TGCAGCGTTCCCAGGGAGTTCCTCACCTACAATGAGCAGTTCTTC.

The CDR3 loop reads CASSEGLAGGSTDTQYF. The CDR3 nucleotides read TGTGCCAGCAGTGAAGGGCTAGCGGGAGGGAGCACAGATACGCAGTATTTT. The chain is built from TRBV2 and TRBJ2-3; 12 nucleotides agree with TRBD2. Germline assignment: CDR1 SNHLY and CDR2 FYNNEI. V trimming: 1 base; J trimming: 0 bases; junction bases outside the gene matches: 2. The CDR3 consists of 17 residues.

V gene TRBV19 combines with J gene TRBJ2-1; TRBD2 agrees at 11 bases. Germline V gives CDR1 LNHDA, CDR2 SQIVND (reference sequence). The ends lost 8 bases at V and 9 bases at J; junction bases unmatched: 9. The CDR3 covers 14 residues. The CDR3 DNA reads TGTGCCAGTGGACCCGGGACTAGCGGAGGTGAGCAGTTCTTC. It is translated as CASGPGTSGGEQFF.

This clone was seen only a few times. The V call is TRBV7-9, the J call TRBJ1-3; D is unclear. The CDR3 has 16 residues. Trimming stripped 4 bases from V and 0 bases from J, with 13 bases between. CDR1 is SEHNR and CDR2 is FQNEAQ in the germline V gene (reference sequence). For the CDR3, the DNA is TGTGCCAGCAGCTCCCGGACGGACCTCTCTGGAAACACCATATATTTT. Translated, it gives CASSSRTDLSGNTIYF.

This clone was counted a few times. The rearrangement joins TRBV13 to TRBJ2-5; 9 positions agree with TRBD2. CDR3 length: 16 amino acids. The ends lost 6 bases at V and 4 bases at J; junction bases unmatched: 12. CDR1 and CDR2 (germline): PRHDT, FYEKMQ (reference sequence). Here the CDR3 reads CASSSSRSGGAETQYF. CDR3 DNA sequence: TGTGCCAGCAGTTCTAGTCGTAGCGGGGGCGCAGAGACCCAGTACTTC.

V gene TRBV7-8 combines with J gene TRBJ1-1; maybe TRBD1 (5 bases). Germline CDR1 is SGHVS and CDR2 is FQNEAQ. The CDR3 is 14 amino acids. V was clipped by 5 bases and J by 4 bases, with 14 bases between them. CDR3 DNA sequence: TGTGCCAGCAGCCTGGAATTTAGGGGCACTGAAGCTTTCTTT. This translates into CASSLEFRGTEAFF.

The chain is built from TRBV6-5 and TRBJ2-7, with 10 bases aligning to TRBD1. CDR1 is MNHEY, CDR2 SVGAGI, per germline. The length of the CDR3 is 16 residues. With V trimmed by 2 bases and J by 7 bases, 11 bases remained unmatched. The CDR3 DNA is TGTGCCAGCAGTTACACCGGGACAGGGGTGGCTAGGGAGCAGTACTTC. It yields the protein CASSYTGTGVAREQYF.

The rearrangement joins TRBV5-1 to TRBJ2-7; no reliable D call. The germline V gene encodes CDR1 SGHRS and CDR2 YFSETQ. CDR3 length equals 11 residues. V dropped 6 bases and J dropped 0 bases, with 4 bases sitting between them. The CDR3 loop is CASTSSYEQYF. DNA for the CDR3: TGCGCCAGCACTAGCTCCTACGAGCAGTACTTC.

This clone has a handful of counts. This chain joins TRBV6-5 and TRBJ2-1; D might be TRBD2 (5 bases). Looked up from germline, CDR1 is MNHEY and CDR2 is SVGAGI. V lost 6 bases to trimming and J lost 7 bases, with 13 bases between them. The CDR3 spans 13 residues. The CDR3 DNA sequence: TGTGCCAGCAGAGCGACTAACTCAAATGAGCAGTTCTTC. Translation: CASRATNSNEQFF.

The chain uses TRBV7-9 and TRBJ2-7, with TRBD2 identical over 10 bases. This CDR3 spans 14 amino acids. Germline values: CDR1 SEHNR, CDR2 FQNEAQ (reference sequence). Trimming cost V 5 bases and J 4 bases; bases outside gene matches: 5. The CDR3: CASSPGLAAYEQYF. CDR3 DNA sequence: TGTGCCAGCAGCCCTGGACTAGCGGCGTACGAGCAGTACTTC.

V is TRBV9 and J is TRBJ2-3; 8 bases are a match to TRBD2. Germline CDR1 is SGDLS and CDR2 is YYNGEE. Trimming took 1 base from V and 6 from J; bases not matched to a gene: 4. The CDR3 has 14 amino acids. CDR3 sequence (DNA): TGTGCCAGCAGCGTAAGCGGGAGTACGGATACGCAGTATTTT. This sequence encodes CASSVSGSTDTQYF. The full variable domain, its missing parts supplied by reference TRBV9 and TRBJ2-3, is DSGVTQTPKHLITATGQRVTLRCSPRSGDLSVYWYQQSLDQGLQFLIQYYNGEERAKGNILERFSAQQFPDLHSELNLSSLELGDSALYFCASSVSGSTDTQYFGPGTRLTVL.

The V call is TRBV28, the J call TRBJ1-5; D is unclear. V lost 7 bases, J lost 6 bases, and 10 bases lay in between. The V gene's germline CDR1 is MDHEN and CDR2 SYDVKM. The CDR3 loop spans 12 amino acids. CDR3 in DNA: TGTGCCAGCAAAATAGTCAGTCAGCCCCAGCATTTT. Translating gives CASKIVSQPQHF.

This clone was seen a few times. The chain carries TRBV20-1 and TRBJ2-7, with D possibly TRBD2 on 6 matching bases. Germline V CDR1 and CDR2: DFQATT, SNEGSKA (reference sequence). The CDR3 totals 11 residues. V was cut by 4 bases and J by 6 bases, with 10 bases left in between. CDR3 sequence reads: CSAMQGLEQYF. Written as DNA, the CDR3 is TGCAGTGCTATGCAGGGACTCGAGCAGTACTTC.

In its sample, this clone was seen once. CDR3 loop: CASSVLAANTGELFF. The CDR3 DNA is TGTGCCAGCAGCGTACTAGCGGCGAACACCGGGGAGCTGTTTTTT. The chain carries TRBV9 and TRBJ2-2; TRBD2 agrees at 7 bases. V shed 1 base and J 0 bases; nucleotides not matched to a gene: 0. This CDR3 is 15 amino acids long. Germline CDR1 and CDR2: SGDLS and YYNGEE.

The CDR3 spells CASSLGRVNEAFF. CDR3 coding DNA: TGTGCCAGCAGTTTAGGGAGAGTGAATGAAGCTTTCTTT. This rearrangement joins TRBV27 to TRBJ1-1, with D unresolved. The CDR3 is 13 amino acids. Germline V lookup: CDR1 MNHEY, CDR2 SMNVEV (reference sequence). V lost 2 bases and J lost 7, with 11 bases in between.

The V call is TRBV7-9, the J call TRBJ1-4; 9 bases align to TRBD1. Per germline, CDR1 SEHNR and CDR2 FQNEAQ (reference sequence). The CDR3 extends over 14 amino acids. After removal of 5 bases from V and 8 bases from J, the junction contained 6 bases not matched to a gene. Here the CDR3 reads CASSTDRGGEKLFF. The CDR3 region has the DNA TGTGCCAGCAGCACGGACAGGGGAGGGGAAAAACTGTTTTTT.